One and the same sample provided the 23 T cell receptor beta chains below, sequenced in a study of T-cell reconstitution after alpha-beta-depleted transplantation in children. Construction of the TCRbeta library involved unique molecular identifiers. From the PCR reads, TCRdb called clonotypes with MiXCR, one entry per CDR3 protein. The sample shows approximately 400,000 distinct CDR3 sequences, 15% to 20% of them seen only once. This specimen was PBMCs, mostly from graft donor cells, taken 360 days after TCRalphabeta/CD19-depleted stem cell transplant. These receptors all stem from a boy under two years old who had a stem cell transplant for Wiskott-Aldrich syndrome, so the T cells may come from the graft donor.

The chain recombines TRBV20-1 with TRBJ2-5, with 13 bases fitting TRBD2. CDR3 length: 17 amino acids. From germline, CDR1 is DFQATT and CDR2 SNEGSKA (reference sequence). V was clipped by 1 base and J by 1 base; unmatched bases: 6. DNA for the CDR3: TGCAGTGCTAGAGGGACTAGCGGGGGCCAACTCCAAGAGACCCAGTACTTC. Its protein product is CSARGTSGGQLQETQYF.

This clonotype appeared a few times. This chain uses TRBV6-1 with TRBJ2-1; 10 bases are shared with TRBD2. Germline V gene lookup returns CDR1 MNHNS and CDR2 SASEGT. With 8 bases clipped from V and 0 bases from J, the junction kept 7 bases outside the gene matches. The CDR3 runs to 16 residues. CDR3 nucleotide sequence: TGTGCCAGCTTGCTAGCGGGGGCCAGCTCCTACAATGAGCAGTTCTTC. This codes for CASLLAGASSYNEQFF.

This clonotype occurred a few times. This chain uses TRBV4-1 with TRBJ2-7, with 13 bases identical to TRBD2. The germline V gene encodes CDR1 MGHRA and CDR2 YSYEKL. Trimming removed 1 base from V and 3 bases from J; junction bases left unmatched: 6. The CDR3 is made up of 17 amino acids. The CDR3: CASSQAPGLAGDYEQYF. DNA of the CDR3: TGCGCCAGCAGCCAAGCTCCCGGACTAGCGGGAGACTACGAGCAGTACTTC.

This chain connects TRBV20-1 to TRBJ2-3, with D possibly matching TRBD2 (5 bases). Germline loops: CDR1 DFQATT, CDR2 SNEGSKA (reference sequence). CDR3 length: 12 residues. Trimming took 3 bases from V and 4 from J, leaving 8 bases between them. In nucleotides, the CDR3 is TGCAGTGCTAGGAAGGGAGCAGATACGCAGTATTTT. Amino acids: CSARKGADTQYF.

This sequence joins TRBV5-6 and TRBJ2-5; D perhaps matches TRBD1 (5 bases). Germline CDR1 and CDR2: SGHDT and YYEEEE. Trimming shortened V by 0 bases and J by 5 bases, and 17 bases separated the two germline ends. This CDR3 region has 16 residues. CDR3 in amino acids: CASSLAIQARFETQYF. DNA of the CDR3: TGTGCCAGCAGCTTGGCCATACAGGCCCGCTTCGAGACCCAGTACTTC.

The chain employs TRBV11-1 and TRBJ2-1; TRBD2 matches at 8 bases. CDR3 length equals 15 residues. Germline values: CDR1 SGHAT, CDR2 FQDESV (reference sequence). The V and J ends lost 5 bases and 9 bases, in that order; junction bases with no gene match: 12. CDR3 region: CASSPLSGGDGEQFF. CDR3 nucleotide sequence: TGTGCCAGCAGCCCGTTAAGCGGGGGAGACGGTGAGCAGTTCTTC.

This clonotype has a handful of counts. V usage is TRBV7-2 and J usage is TRBJ2-3, with TRBD2 as a possible D gene (5 bases). The germline V gene has CDR1 SGHTA and CDR2 FQGNSA. Trimming took off 3 bases at V and 1 base at J, with 14 bases between the two ends. The CDR3 spans 16 residues. The CDR3 nucleotides read TGTGCCAGCAGCTTGTCCCCCCTAGCAGGCACAGATACGCAGTATTTT. Its protein is CASSLSPLAGTDTQYF.

This chain joins TRBV24-1 and TRBJ2-1; 13 positions agree with TRBD2. This CDR3 comprises 16 residues. The germline V gene has CDR1 KGHDR and CDR2 SFDVKD. Germline trimming cut 4 bases from V and 7 bases from J; bases unmatched to any gene: 6. The CDR3, as DNA: TGTGCCACCAGTGACCGACCGGGACTAGCGGGGAATGAGCAGTTCTTC. It yields the protein CATSDRPGLAGNEQFF.

The chain has TRBV7-2 and TRBJ2-5, with D perhaps TRBD2 (5 bases). This CDR3 region has 14 residues. The germline CDR1 and CDR2 sequences are SGHTA and FQGNSA. Trimming removed 1 base at V and 4 bases at J, with 10 bases between. The CDR3 DNA reads as TGTGCCAGCAGCTTAGAATGGGAGCGAGAGACCCAGTACTTC. Residues: CASSLEWERETQYF.

The chain combines TRBV5-5 with TRBJ2-7, with 8 bases matching TRBD1. The trim removed 3 bases at V and 0 bases at J, leaving 8 bases unmatched. This CDR3 has 16 amino acids. The germline V gene encodes CDR1 SGHKS and CDR2 YYEKEE (reference sequence). The DNA for the CDR3 is TGTGCCAGCAGCTCCTGGACGGACAGGGTCTCCTACGAGCAGTACTTC. Encoded protein: CASSSWTDRVSYEQYF.

V is TRBV4-1 and J is TRBJ2-2; unclear D gene. The CDR3 runs 17 residues. The germline V gene encodes CDR1 MGHRA and CDR2 YSYEKL. V dropped 0 bases and J dropped 0 bases, with 11 bases sitting between them. CDR3 in DNA: TGCGCCAGCAGCCAAGATCCTCAGAGAGCGAACACCGGGGAGCTGTTTTTT. Protein: CASSQDPQRANTGELFF.

The rearrangement links TRBV20-1 to TRBJ1-1, with D possibly being TRBD1 (6 bases). The germline V and J ends were trimmed by 1 base and 5 bases, with 11 bases remaining between them. In germline, CDR1 is DFQATT, CDR2 SNEGSKA (reference sequence). CDR3 size: 13 residues. CDR3 nucleotides: TGCAGTGCTAGAGTCACAGGGAATACTGAAGCTTTCTTT. Residues: CSARVTGNTEAFF.

The rearrangement links TRBV7-8 to TRBJ2-7; D perhaps matches TRBD1 (6 bases). V lost 5 bases and J 7 bases, leaving 21 bases between the germline ends. CDR3 length: 15 amino acids. Germline CDR1 SGHVS, CDR2 FQNEAQ. The CDR3: CASSPRDTNRGEQYF. The CDR3 DNA sequence: TGTGCCAGCAGCCCCCGGGACACAAATCGGGGTGAGCAGTACTTC.

This sequence joins TRBV15 and TRBJ2-2, with a possible D match to TRBD1 (5 bases). V lost 0 bases, J lost 3 bases, and 11 bases lay in between. CDR1 and CDR2 from the germline V gene are LNHNV and YYDKDF (reference sequence). CDR3 size: 16 residues. This CDR3 reads CATSRDLWGYTGELFF. In nucleotides, the CDR3 is TGTGCCACCAGCAGAGATCTTTGGGGCTACACCGGGGAGCTGTTTTTT.

This clonotype was recorded many times. V and J are TRBV7-9 and TRBJ2-5; 7 bases fit TRBD2. V shed 5 bases and J 5 bases; nucleotides not matched to a gene: 2. In germline, CDR1 is SEHNR, CDR2 FQNEAQ (reference sequence). The CDR3 runs 12 residues. DNA of the CDR3: TGTGCCAGCAGCCGGGGGGAGGAGACCCAGTACTTC. This encodes CASSRGEETQYF. Filled out from reference TRBV7-9 and TRBJ2-5, the complete variable domain reads DTGVSQNPRHKITKRGQNVTFRCDPISEHNRLYWYRQTLGQGPEFLTYFQNEAQLEKSRLLSDRFSAERPKGSFSTLEIQRTEQGDSAMYLCASSRGEETQYFGPGTRLLVL.

This clonotype appeared a few times. The chain uses TRBV27 and TRBJ2-7; D is perhaps TRBD1 (6 bases). The germline V gene has CDR1 MNHEY and CDR2 SMNVEV (reference sequence). The CDR3 contains 16 residues. V lost 6 bases and J lost 6, with 24 bases in between. CDR3 sequence (DNA): TGTGCCAGCAGCAGATTGCCCCGGGACAATGGGGCCGAGCAGTACTTC. Its translation: CASSRLPRDNGAEQYF.

This clonotype turned up a few times. V gene TRBV24-1 combines with J gene TRBJ2-1; 7 positions match TRBD1. In germline, CDR1 is KGHDR, CDR2 SFDVKD. The CDR3 extends over 15 amino acids. V dropped 5 bases and J dropped 7; count of bases not matched to a gene: 10. DNA for the CDR3: TGTGCCACCAGTGGCTACGTACAGGGGAATAATGAGCAGTTCTTC. Translated: CATSGYVQGNNEQFF.

The chain joins TRBV29-1 to TRBJ2-1; D not resolved. V was clipped by 6 bases and J by 2 bases, with 14 bases between them. This CDR3 spans 14 amino acids. Germline loops: CDR1 SQVTM, CDR2 ANQGSEA. The CDR3 nucleotides read TGCAGCGTCCGGCCTCTAGTGACCTACAATGAGCAGTTCTTC. Translation gives CSVRPLVTYNEQFF.

The chain is built from TRBV20-1 and TRBJ2-7; D gene ambiguous. There are 15 residues in the CDR3. Germline CDR1 is DFQATT and CDR2 is SNEGSKA (reference sequence). Trimming took 6 bases from V and 4 from J, leaving 22 bases between them. The DNA for the CDR3 is TGCAGTGCCTTCGCCGATCCCGACATTGATTACGAGCAGTACTTC. This codes for CSAFADPDIDYEQYF.

The chain couples TRBV12-3 or TRBV12-4 to TRBJ2-1; 9 bases fit TRBD2. V shed 7 bases and J 4 bases; nucleotides not matched to a gene: 17. There are 18 residues in the CDR3. For the CDR3, the DNA is TGTGCCAGCACCCCCGACGCCCGTGGGCTAGCGGGGTACAATGAGCAGTTCTTC. This codes for CASTPDARGLAGYNEQFF.

This clonotype was counted between two and nine times. The chain combines TRBV13 with TRBJ1-2; D perhaps matches TRBD1 (6 bases). Trimming pared 5 bases from V and 5 bases from J, leaving 18 bases between. CDR1 and CDR2 from the germline V gene are PRHDT and FYEKMQ (reference sequence). The CDR3 runs to 15 residues. The CDR3 DNA is TGTGCCAGCAGCACAGGGACGTTTGCGGATTATGGCTACACCTTC. Its translation is CASSTGTFADYGYTF.

This clonotype came up a few times. J is TRBJ2-1 and V is TRBV5-1; D is uncertain. Germline V gene data show CDR1 as SGHRS and CDR2 as YFSETQ. The CDR3 length is 16 residues. The V end lost 0 bases, the J end lost 0 bases, and 10 bases lay between the germline ends. CDR3 DNA sequence: TGCGCCAGCAGCTTGGAAACTTTCCTCTCCTACAATGAGCAGTTCTTC. Protein: CASSLETFLSYNEQFF.

The chain joins TRBV29-1 to TRBJ1-1; D unresolved. Germline V gives CDR1 SQVTM, CDR2 ANQGSEA. This CDR3 comprises 14 residues. Deletions cut 0 bases from V and 1 base from J, with 9 bases between. CDR3 DNA: TGCAGCGTTGAAGATCGTGACACGAACACTGAAGCTTTCTTT. This gives the protein CSVEDRDTNTEAFF.